Below are 28 T cell receptor beta chains sequenced from a single sample in a study of blood T cell repertoires in COVID-19 (TCRdb year 2020). Library creation used the immunoSEQ multiplex PCR assay. The table comes from immuneACCESS by way of TCRdb, which keeps in-frame sequences with V and J called. Part of the clones is missing from these tables; in studies checked, under half for an unresolved V gene and the rest for unknown reasons. The sample table contains under 250,000 clones; only one count was recorded for about 90% of them. Around 2.9% of the sample comes from the top ten. Sequences were obtained from peripheral blood. The receptor set was obtained from an older woman with acute or convalescent COVID-19.

This chain connects TRBV10-3 to TRBJ2-1, with 13 bases aligning to TRBD2. The junction had 5 bases not matched to a gene; V was cut back by 4 bases and J by 5 bases. This CDR3 spans 16 amino acids. Germline V gene lookup returns CDR1 ENHRY and CDR2 SYGVKD. The CDR3 DNA reads TGTGCCATCAGTGGGACTAGCGGGAGTCTTAACAATGAGCAGTTCTTC. It translates to CAISGTSGSLNNEQFF.

The V and J genes are TRBV21-1 and TRBJ1-1; the D call TRBD1 from the table was never checked on the DNA. TRBV21-1 is labeled a pseudogene. This CDR3 comprises 14 residues. For the CDR3, the DNA is TGTGCCAGCACCACGGGACACAGGAACACTGAAGCTTTCTTT. Translated, it gives CASTTGHRNTEAFF.

The chain has TRBV29-1 and TRBJ2-5; the match to TRBD1 covers 11 bases. The V segment lost 4 bases and the J segment 5 bases; nucleotides outside the gene matches: 6. Germline V gene sequence: CDR1 SQVTM, CDR2 ANQGSEA. This CDR3 contains 14 residues. This CDR3 reads CSVGGQGVWETQYF. The CDR3 DNA sequence: TGCAGCGTTGGGGGACAGGGGGTTTGGGAGACCCAGTACTTC.

CDR3 sequence (DNA): TGTGCCAGCAGCGGCGGAACCATATATTTT. Amino acid sequence: CASSGGTIYF. V and J are TRBV12-3 or TRBV12-4 and TRBJ1-3, with no clear D. Trimming removed 6 bases from V and 10 bases from J, with 7 bases in between. The CDR3 extends over 10 amino acids.

The CDR3 DNA reads TGTGCCAGCAGTTACAACTTGAGACAAACCTACGAGCAGTACTTC. Residues: CASSYNLRQTYEQYF. The V and J genes are TRBV6-5 and TRBJ2-7; D is ambiguous. Germline assignment: CDR1 MNHEY and CDR2 SVGAGI. CDR3 length equals 15 residues. Between the trimmed V and J ends, which lost 2 bases and 2 bases, there was a span of 13 bases.

The chain's CDR3 is CASSSTGVETQYF. The CDR3 DNA reads as TGTGCCAGCAGCTCCACGGGGGTAGAGACCCAGTACTTC. The chain combines TRBV11-3 with TRBJ2-5, with a weak D call TRBD2 (6 bases). Trimming stripped 4 bases from V and 4 bases from J, with 10 bases between. Germline V lookup: CDR1 SGHNT, CDR2 YENEEA. The CDR3 length is 13 residues.

The gene calls are TRBV2 and TRBJ1-4; TRBD1 aligns across 9 bases. In germline, CDR1 is SNHLY, CDR2 FYNNEI. The CDR3 is 13 residues long. The V gene end was trimmed by 8 bases and the J gene end by 4 bases; junction bases not matched to a gene: 2. For the CDR3, the DNA is TGTGCCAGCCACAGGGGGCTTAATGAAAAACTGTTTTTT. As protein: CASHRGLNEKLFF.

This rearrangement joins TRBV2 to TRBJ2-7; tentative D call: TRBD2 (5 bases). From germline, CDR1 is SNHLY and CDR2 FYNNEI. This CDR3 has 13 amino acids. Deletions cut 4 bases from V and 2 bases from J, with 9 bases between. CDR3 nucleotides: TGTGCCAGCAGTGTCCTTAGCGCCTACGAGCAGTACTTC. This codes for CASSVLSAYEQYF.

A word on this clone: The sample carries other DNA sequences with the same CDR3. This chain joins TRBV30 and TRBJ1-2; D perhaps matches TRBD1 (6 bases). This CDR3 spans 11 amino acids. Per the germline V gene, CDR1 is GTSNPN and CDR2 is SVGIG (reference sequence). V was clipped by 0 bases and J by 7 bases, with 6 bases between them. CDR3 protein: CAWSVGGGYTF. CDR3 DNA: TGTGCCTGGAGTGTAGGGGGTGGCTACACCTTC. Full variable domain (remainder filled in from reference TRBV30 and TRBJ1-2): SQTIHQWPATLVQPVGSPLSLECTVEGTSNPNLYWYRQAAGRGLQLLFYSVGIGQISSEVPQNLSASRPQDRQFILSSKKLLLSDSGFYLCAWSVGGGYTFGSGTRLTVV.

This clone occurred once. The DNA for the CDR3 is TGTGCCAGCAGCTTCGACAGGGGGCAAAACTATGGCTACACCTTC. This translates into CASSFDRGQNYGYTF. This chain joins TRBV28 and TRBJ1-2; TRBD1 aligns across 10 bases. The CDR3 runs to 15 residues. CDR1 and CDR2 (germline): MDHEN, SYDVKM. V was pared by 6 bases and J by 2 bases, with 6 bases of the junction left unmatched.

The V call is TRBV7-9, the J call TRBJ1-5, with 9 bases identical to TRBD1. Germline values: CDR1 SEHNR, CDR2 FQNEAQ (reference sequence). V dropped 3 bases and J dropped 7; count of bases not matched to a gene: 16. This CDR3 spans 18 amino acids. The DNA of the CDR3 is TGTGCCAGCAGCTTTATAGCCTCATCGACAGGGGGGGACCAGCCCCAGCATTTT. This encodes CASSFIASSTGGDQPQHF.

The chain joins TRBV27 to TRBJ1-2; the match to TRBD1 covers 12 bases. V was clipped by 5 bases and J by 5 bases; unmatched bases: 9. Germline CDR1 and CDR2: MNHEY and SMNVEV (reference sequence). This CDR3 is built from 16 residues. CDR3 bases: TGTGCCAGCAGTACCCTGGGACAGGGGGCGATTTATGGCTACACCTTC. Residues: CASSTLGQGAIYGYTF.

The V and J genes are TRBV7-8 and TRBJ2-1, with 7 nucleotides matching TRBD1. The CDR3 length is 15 residues. J was trimmed by 4 bases and V by 6 bases; bases with no gene match: 9. Germline CDR1 reads SGHVS; CDR2 reads FQNEAQ. The CDR3 here is CASRLDRVSYNEQFF. CDR3 bases: TGTGCCAGCAGACTTGACAGGGTATCATACAATGAGCAGTTCTTC.

The DNA for the CDR3 is TGTGCCTGGAGGGCTAGGGAGACAGGGCGGATCACTGAAGCTTTCTTT. Protein sequence: CAWRARETGRITEAFF. The gene calls are TRBV30 and TRBJ1-1; TRBD1 aligns across 7 bases. Germline V lookup: CDR1 GTSNPN, CDR2 SVGIG (reference sequence). With 3 bases clipped from V and 4 bases from J, the junction kept 14 bases outside the gene matches. This CDR3 has 16 amino acids.

The chain uses TRBV4-2 and TRBJ1-5, with 9 bases identical to TRBD1. Per the germline V gene, CDR1 is LGHNA and CDR2 is YNFKEQ. CDR3 length: 19 amino acids. J lost 1 base, V lost 0 bases, and 10 bases had no gene match. The DNA of the CDR3 is TGTGCCAGCAGCCAAGAGTCGGGGACAGGGAGTTTCAGCAATCAGCCCCAGCATTTT. Translating it yields CASSQESGTGSFSNQPQHF.

This chain uses TRBV5-6 with TRBJ2-5, with 9 bases aligning to TRBD2. The CDR3 spans 18 residues. V lost 0 bases and J lost 5; bases outside the gene matches: 14. The V gene's germline CDR1 is SGHDT and CDR2 YYEEEE. The CDR3 region is CASSLAAGGRILGETQYF. The CDR3 DNA reads as TGTGCCAGCAGCTTGGCGGCGGGAGGGCGCATTTTAGGGGAGACCCAGTACTTC.

The chain uses TRBV6-5 and TRBJ2-1; 9 bases agree with TRBD2. With V trimmed by 6 bases and J by 6 bases, 9 bases remained unmatched. This CDR3 is built from 15 residues. The germline CDR1 and CDR2 sequences are MNHEY and SVGAGI. The CDR3 sequence: CASSSGTSRFNEQFF. The CDR3 nucleotides are TGTGCCAGCAGCTCCGGGACTAGCCGCTTCAATGAGCAGTTCTTC.

The chain couples TRBV10-3 to TRBJ2-5, with TRBD2 matching over 11 bases. The CDR3 is made up of 17 amino acids. V lost 6 bases, J lost 1 base, and 10 bases stayed unmatched. Germline CDR1 ENHRY, CDR2 SYGVKD. CDR3: CAISDSGGAVAQETQYF. CDR3 sequence (DNA): TGTGCCATCAGCGATAGCGGGGGGGCCGTAGCCCAAGAGACCCAGTACTTC.

The chain uses TRBV6-2 or TRBV6-3 and TRBJ1-5, with D possibly matching TRBD1 (5 bases). Between the trimmed V and J ends, which lost 5 bases and 0 bases, there was a span of 8 bases. The CDR3 sequence is 14 residues long. Germline V gene data show CDR1 as MNHEY and CDR2 as SVGEGT. The CDR3 coding sequence is TGTGCCAGCAGTCCAGGGAATAGCAATCAGCCCCAGCATTTT. Its translation: CASSPGNSNQPQHF.

The chain is built from TRBV6-2 or TRBV6-3 and TRBJ2-1; 11 bases agree with TRBD2. Losses at the gene ends were 4 bases for V and 9 bases for J; bases not matched to a gene: 8. The CDR3 totals 15 residues. Germline CDR1 MNHEY, CDR2 SVGEGT. The CDR3 is CASSSGLADGGEQFF. The DNA for the CDR3 is TGTGCCAGCAGTTCGGGACTAGCGGACGGTGGTGAGCAGTTCTTC.

The V call is TRBV3-1 (or the pseudogene TRBV3-2), the J call TRBJ2-7; D remains ambiguous. V dropped 4 bases and J dropped 2 bases, with 9 bases sitting between them. CDR1 and CDR2 (germline): LGHDT, YNNKEL (reference sequence). CDR3 length: 13 amino acids. The CDR3: CASSRTGTYEQYF. The DNA of the CDR3 is TGTGCCAGCAGCCGCACGGGTACCTACGAGCAGTACTTC.

In nucleotides, the CDR3 is TGTGCCAGCAGCACCCCGGGACAGGCAGTCTACGAGCAGTACTTC. Its translation is CASSTPGQAVYEQYF. The chain is built from TRBV2 and TRBJ2-7, with 8 bases lining up with TRBD1. The J segment lost 3 bases and the V segment lost 6 bases, leaving 10 bases of the junction unmatched. Germline-derived CDR1 and CDR2 are SNHLY and FYNNEI. CDR3 length equals 15 residues. Full variable domain (outside the CDR3, taken from reference TRBV2 and TRBJ2-7): EPEVTQTPSHQVTQMGQEVILRCVPISNHLYFYWYRQILGQKVEFLVSFYNNEISEKSEIFDDQFSVERPDGSNFTLKIRSTKLEDSAMYFCASSTPGQAVYEQYFGPGTRLTVT.

The chain employs TRBV5-1 and TRBJ2-6; 9 bases agree with TRBD2. This CDR3 spans 15 amino acids. The germline gives CDR1 SGHRS, CDR2 YFSETQ. With V trimmed by 2 bases and J by 9 bases, 6 bases remained unmatched. The CDR3 is CASSFGSGGDNVLTF. The CDR3 coding sequence is TGCGCCAGCAGCTTCGGTAGCGGGGGTGACAACGTCCTGACTTTC. The full variable domain, rest sourced from reference TRBV5-1 and TRBJ2-6, is KAGVTQTPRYLIKTRGQQVTLSCSPISGHRSVSWYQQTPGQGLQFLFEYFSETQRNKGNFPGRFSGRQFSNSRSEMNVSTLELGDSALYLCASSFGSGGDNVLTFGAGSRLTVL.

This CDR3 is CASRWTSGGRGYEQYF. For the CDR3, the DNA is TGTGCCAGCCGTTGGACTAGCGGGGGCCGAGGCTACGAGCAGTACTTC. The rearrangement uses TRBV6-5 and TRBJ2-7; 13 bases match TRBD2. This CDR3 comprises 16 residues. J gave up 3 bases and V 8 bases, and 10 bases lay outside the gene matches. CDR1 MNHEY and CDR2 SVGAGI come from the germline V gene.

The V call is TRBV15, the J call TRBJ1-4; D is uncertain. This CDR3 is built from 13 residues. The germline V and J ends were trimmed by 0 bases and 16 bases, with 15 bases remaining between them. CDR1 and CDR2 from the germline V gene are LNHNV and YYDKDF (reference sequence). CDR3 loop: CATSRDSGSARFF. The CDR3 DNA is TGTGCCACCAGCAGAGATTCCGGGTCAGCAAGGTTTTTT.

The V and J genes are TRBV7-9 and TRBJ1-5, with TRBD1 as a possible D gene (6 bases). Germline V gene data show CDR1 as SEHNR and CDR2 as FQNEAQ (reference sequence). The CDR3 has 14 residues. V was clipped by 5 bases and J by 5 bases, with 13 bases between them. The CDR3 DNA is TGTGCCAGCAGCCGGGGGGGCCATGATCAGCCCCAGCATTTT. It codes for CASSRGGHDQPQHF.

This clone is a singleton in its sample. The rearrangement uses TRBV10-2 and TRBJ1-5; no clear D gene. Germline V gives CDR1 WSHSY, CDR2 SAAADI. Between the trimmed V and J ends, which lost 0 bases and 0 bases, there was a span of 12 bases. The CDR3 has 17 amino acids. CDR3: CASSESIGANSNQPQHF. Written as DNA, the CDR3 is TGCGCCAGCAGTGAGTCGATCGGAGCAAATAGCAATCAGCCCCAGCATTTT.

This clone was detected only once. The CDR3 loop reads CASSLEGTDNYGYTF. CDR3 sequence (DNA): TGTGCCAGCTCACTTGAAGGGACAGATAACTATGGCTACACCTTC. The chain links TRBV18 to TRBJ1-2, with TRBD1 matching over 7 bases. Germline V gene lookup returns CDR1 KGHSH and CDR2 LQKENI. The CDR3 extends over 15 amino acids. Trimming cost V 4 bases and J 1 base; bases outside gene matches: 6.